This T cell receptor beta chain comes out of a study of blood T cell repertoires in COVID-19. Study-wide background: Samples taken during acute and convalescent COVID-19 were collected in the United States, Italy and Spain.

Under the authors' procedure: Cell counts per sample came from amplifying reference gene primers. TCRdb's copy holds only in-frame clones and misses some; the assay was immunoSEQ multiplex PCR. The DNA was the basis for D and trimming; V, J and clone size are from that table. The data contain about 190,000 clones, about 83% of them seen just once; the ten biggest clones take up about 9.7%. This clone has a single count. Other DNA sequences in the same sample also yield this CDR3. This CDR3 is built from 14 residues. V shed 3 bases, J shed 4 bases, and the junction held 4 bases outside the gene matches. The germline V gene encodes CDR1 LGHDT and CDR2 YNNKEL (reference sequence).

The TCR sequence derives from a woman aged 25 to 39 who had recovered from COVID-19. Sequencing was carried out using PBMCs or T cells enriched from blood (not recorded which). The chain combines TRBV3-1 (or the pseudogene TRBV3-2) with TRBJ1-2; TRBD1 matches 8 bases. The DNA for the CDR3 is TGTGCCAGCAGCCAGGCCGACAGGGGCTATGGCTACACCTTC. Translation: CASSQADRGYGYTF.